The 20 T cell receptor beta chains below all came from one sample that was sequenced in a study of blood T cell repertoires in COVID-19. Here immunoSEQ multiplex PCR was the method, and the copy in TCRdb shows in-frame clones only, minus some. The table records approximately 280,000 clones, about 81% of them present only once. The material sequenced was peripheral blood. The receptors stem from a human donor with COVID-19, enrolled during active disease. The donor label of this sample is uncertain.

The rearrangement uses TRBV2 and TRBJ2-5; 8 bases line up with TRBD1. The CDR3 is made up of 16 amino acids. The V segment lost 2 bases and the J segment 7 bases; nucleotides outside the gene matches: 12. CDR1 is SNHLY and CDR2 is FYNNEI in the germline V gene. CDR3 coding DNA: TGTGCCAGCAGTGAATCAAGGGCAGGGGGCTTGGGGACCCAGTACTTC. It encodes CASSESRAGGLGTQYF.

The gene calls are TRBV19 and TRBJ1-2; D is unresolved. V was trimmed by 3 bases and J by 8 bases, leaving 19 bases between them. This CDR3 contains 15 residues. Germline V lookup: CDR1 LNHDA, CDR2 SQIVND (reference sequence). The DNA of the CDR3 is TGTGCCAGTAGTATTCGGCCGTCCGGGGAGAGCGGCTACACCTTC. Encoded protein: CASSIRPSGESGYTF.

This rearrangement joins TRBV6-1 to TRBJ1-5; the match to TRBD1 covers 8 bases. V lost 3 bases to trimming and J lost 6 bases; unmatched junction nucleotides: 4. The CDR3 has 14 amino acids. The germline CDR1 and CDR2 sequences are MNHNS and SASEGT. CDR3 sequence: CASSDQDRAQPQHF. The CDR3 DNA follows: TGTGCCAGCAGTGATCAGGACAGGGCTCAGCCCCAGCATTTT.

The rearrangement links TRBV19 to TRBJ1-4, with 9 bases lining up with TRBD1. Germline V gene data show CDR1 as LNHDA and CDR2 as SQIVND (reference sequence). The ends lost 9 bases at V and 8 bases at J; junction bases unmatched: 7. The CDR3 contains 13 residues. The chain's CDR3 is CASGTGRWEKLFF. The DNA of the CDR3 is TGTGCCAGCGGGACAGGGCGTTGGGAAAAACTGTTTTTT.

CDR3 sequence: CASSVAGGPYNEQFF. The CDR3 nucleotides read TGTGCCAGCAGTGTGGCGGGAGGACCCTACAATGAGCAGTTCTTC. The chain is built from TRBV25-1 and TRBJ2-1, with 8 bases that match TRBD2. The CDR3 spans 15 residues. Per germline, CDR1 MGHDK and CDR2 SYGVNS. After removal of 4 bases from V and 2 bases from J, the junction contained 4 bases not matched to a gene.

The chain employs TRBV28 and TRBJ2-7; no clear D. Trimming removed 5 bases at V and 7 bases at J, with 21 bases between. The CDR3 is made up of 15 amino acids. Germline CDR1 reads MDHEN; CDR2 reads SYDVKM. The CDR3 DNA reads TGTGCCAGCAGTCCCAACTCCTTTCCCACGAGAGAGCAGTACTTC. Its translation is CASSPNSFPTREQYF.

The rearrangement links TRBV7-2 to TRBJ1-2; D possibly corresponds to TRBD1 (5 bases). The CDR3 consists of 13 residues. Germline V CDR1 and CDR2: SGHTA, FQGNSA. Trimming stripped 5 bases from V and 3 bases from J, with 10 bases between. DNA of the CDR3: TGTGCCAGCAGCCCTACAGGAGACTATGGCTACACCTTC. It encodes CASSPTGDYGYTF.

This chain connects TRBV15 to TRBJ1-2; D uncertain. Trimming removed 1 base from V and 2 bases from J, with 5 bases in between. From germline, CDR1 is LNHNV and CDR2 YYDKDF (reference sequence). This CDR3 comprises 13 residues. As DNA, the CDR3 is TGTGCCACCAGCAGAGGACAAAACTATGGCTACACCTTC. Translation gives CATSRGQNYGYTF.

This clone came up a few times. The chain links TRBV27 to TRBJ2-5; D unclear. V dropped 10 bases and J dropped 5 bases, with 17 bases sitting between them. Germline values: CDR1 MNHEY, CDR2 SMNVEV (reference sequence). The length of the CDR3 is 13 residues. For the CDR3, the DNA is TGTGCCACTGCCTCCAGTCACGGGGAGACCCAGTACTTC. It translates to CATASSHGETQYF.

V usage is TRBV19 and J usage is TRBJ1-1, with a tentative D call TRBD1 (6 bases). CDR1 is LNHDA, CDR2 SQIVND, per germline (reference sequence). The CDR3 is made up of 15 amino acids. V was pared by 2 bases and J by 3 bases, with 13 bases between. The CDR3: CASSIQGGADTEAFF. In DNA, the CDR3 is TGTGCCAGTAGTATACAAGGGGGGGCGGACACTGAAGCTTTCTTT.

This sequence joins TRBV6-5 and TRBJ2-1, with 11 bases fitting TRBD2. Unmatched junction bases numbered 7, after V lost 2 bases and J lost 7 bases. CDR3 size: 16 residues. CDR1 MNHEY and CDR2 SVGAGI come from the germline V gene. CDR3 protein: CASSYELAGVGNEQFF. CDR3 in DNA: TGTGCCAGCAGTTACGAACTAGCGGGAGTAGGGAATGAGCAGTTCTTC.

This clone was found a few times. This chain uses TRBV5-1 with TRBJ1-1, with D perhaps TRBD1 (6 bases). Trimming pared 3 bases from V and 5 bases from J, leaving 11 bases between. CDR3 size: 13 residues. Germline V gene data show CDR1 as SGHRS and CDR2 as YFSETQ. The CDR3 coding sequence is TGCGCCAGCAGCTCACAGGGAGGGACTGAAGCTTTCTTT. It is translated as CASSSQGGTEAFF.

The rearrangement links TRBV18 to TRBJ2-1; 12 nucleotides match TRBD2. V was clipped by 5 bases and J by 8 bases; unmatched bases: 10. Germline CDR1 and CDR2: KGHSH and LQKENI. The CDR3 sequence is 16 residues long. CDR3 region: CASSSRTSGESYEQFF. The DNA for the CDR3 is TGTGCCAGCTCATCCCGGACTAGCGGGGAGTCCTATGAGCAGTTCTTC. Full variable domain (rest looked up from reference TRBV18 and TRBJ2-1): NAGVMQNPRHLVRRRGQEARLRCSPMKGHSHVYWYRQLPEEGLKFMVYLQKENIIDESGMPKERFSAEFPKEGPSILRIQQVVRGDSAAYFCASSSRTSGESYEQFFGPGTRLTVL.

This clone showed up just once. The genes are TRBV6-5 and TRBJ1-5; D possibly corresponds to TRBD1 (5 bases). V lost 10 bases to trimming and J lost 0 bases, with 13 bases between them. This CDR3 spans 14 amino acids. Per the germline V gene, CDR1 is MNHEY and CDR2 is SVGAGI. Here the CDR3 DNA reads TGTGCCACCCACCGGGGGGATAGCAATCAGCCCCAGCATTTT. Translation gives CATHRGDSNQPQHF.

This clone was observed a handful of times. The chain carries TRBV10-1 and TRBJ1-1; maybe TRBD1 (6 bases). V lost 5 bases and J lost 1, with 17 bases in between. Germline V CDR1 and CDR2: WNHNN, SYGVQD (reference sequence). The CDR3 sequence is 16 residues long. CDR3 in DNA: TGCGCCAGCAGTCCTACCGGGACACTCACGAACACTGAAGCTTTCTTT. This sequence encodes CASSPTGTLTNTEAFF.

The V call is TRBV29-1, the J call TRBJ1-1, with D maybe TRBD1 (6 bases). Deletions cut 8 bases from V and 2 bases from J, with 15 bases between. Looked up from germline, CDR1 is SQVTM and CDR2 is ANQGSEA. This CDR3 has 13 amino acids. The CDR3 nucleotides read TGCAGCATGGGGGAGGGGGGAAACACTGAAGCTTTCTTT. This gives the protein CSMGEGGNTEAFF.

The rearrangement links TRBV30 to TRBJ1-3; D gene ambiguous. CDR3 length equals 15 residues. The ends were cut back, 4 bases at V and 4 bases at J, with 17 bases in the middle. Germline CDR1 is GTSNPN and CDR2 is SVGIG (reference sequence). The CDR3 region is CAWTLTRMRGNTIYF. Here the CDR3 DNA reads TGTGCCTGGACCCTGACTCGGATGAGGGGAAACACCATATATTTT.

The V call is TRBV28, the J call TRBJ1-4; possible D gene TRBD1, 5 bases. Germline V gene data show CDR1 as MDHEN and CDR2 as SYDVKM. The V end was cut by 5 bases, the J end by 2 bases, with 12 bases between. The CDR3 totals 15 residues. Here the CDR3 reads CASSGRRGTNEKLFF. For the CDR3, the DNA is TGTGCCAGCAGTGGCAGACGGGGGACTAATGAAAAACTGTTTTTT.

V usage is TRBV11-2 and J usage is TRBJ1-6; 9 bases are shared with TRBD1. V lost 5 bases and J lost 8; bases outside the gene matches: 4. CDR3 length: 14 residues. Per the germline V gene, CDR1 is SGHAT and CDR2 is FQNNGV. The CDR3 loop is CASSPDRGYSPLHF. CDR3 nucleotide sequence: TGTGCCAGCAGCCCCGACAGGGGGTATTCACCCCTCCACTTT.

V usage is TRBV30 and J usage is TRBJ1-2; 7 bases match TRBD1. This CDR3 contains 14 residues. V dropped 3 bases and J dropped 4; count of bases not matched to a gene: 8. CDR1 and CDR2 (germline): GTSNPN, SVGIG (reference sequence). CDR3 bases: TGTGCCTGGAGGGGGGACAGAGAGACCTATGGCTACACCTTC. It codes for CAWRGDRETYGYTF.